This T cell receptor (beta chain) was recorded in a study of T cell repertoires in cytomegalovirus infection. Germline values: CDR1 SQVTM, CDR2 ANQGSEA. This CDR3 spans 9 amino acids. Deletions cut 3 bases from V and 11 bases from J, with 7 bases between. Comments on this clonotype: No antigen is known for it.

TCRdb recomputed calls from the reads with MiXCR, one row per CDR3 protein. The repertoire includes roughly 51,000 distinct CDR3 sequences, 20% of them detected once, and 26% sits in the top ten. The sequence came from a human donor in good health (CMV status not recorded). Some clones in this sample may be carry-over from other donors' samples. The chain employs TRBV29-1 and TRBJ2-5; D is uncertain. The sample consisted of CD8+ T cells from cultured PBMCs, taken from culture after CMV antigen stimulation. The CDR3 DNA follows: TGCAGCGTTGATTCTGAACAGTACTTC. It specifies CSVDSEQYF.